The TCR beta chain described here comes from a study of post-analysis software for immune sequencing data. Study-level information: There were relapsing-remitting, secondary progressive and progressive-relapsing multiple sclerosis among the disease courses included. Notes on the study in general: Strong co-clustering by F measure linked samples that shared a preparation batch. Compared with controls, patients had more of five TRBV segments, including TRBV5-6, TRBV5-1 and TRBV20-1.

The CDR3 is 14 amino acids. V was shortened by 4 bases and J by 0 bases, with 9 bases between the two germline ends. Per the germline V gene, CDR1 is LNHDA and CDR2 is SQIVND (reference sequence). Points on this clonotype: What it recognizes is unknown.

The authors incorporated unique molecular identifiers into the TCR beta cDNA libraries. Each sample of 1 to 10 million input T cells yielded roughly 500,000 cDNA molecules, so each molecule approximated one T cell. Each CDR3 protein is one row after TCRdb ran MiXCR on the PCR reads. This table holds hundreds of thousands of distinct CDR3 sequences, approximately 60% found once. Sequenced input: blood. This chain links TRBV19 with TRBJ2-5, with a weak D call TRBD2 (5 bases). This sequence originates from a girl between 2 and 10 years old with multiple sclerosis. The CDR3 nucleotides read TGTGCCAGTAGTAAGCGGTCGGACCAAGAGACCCAGTACTTC. This translates into CASSKRSDQETQYF.